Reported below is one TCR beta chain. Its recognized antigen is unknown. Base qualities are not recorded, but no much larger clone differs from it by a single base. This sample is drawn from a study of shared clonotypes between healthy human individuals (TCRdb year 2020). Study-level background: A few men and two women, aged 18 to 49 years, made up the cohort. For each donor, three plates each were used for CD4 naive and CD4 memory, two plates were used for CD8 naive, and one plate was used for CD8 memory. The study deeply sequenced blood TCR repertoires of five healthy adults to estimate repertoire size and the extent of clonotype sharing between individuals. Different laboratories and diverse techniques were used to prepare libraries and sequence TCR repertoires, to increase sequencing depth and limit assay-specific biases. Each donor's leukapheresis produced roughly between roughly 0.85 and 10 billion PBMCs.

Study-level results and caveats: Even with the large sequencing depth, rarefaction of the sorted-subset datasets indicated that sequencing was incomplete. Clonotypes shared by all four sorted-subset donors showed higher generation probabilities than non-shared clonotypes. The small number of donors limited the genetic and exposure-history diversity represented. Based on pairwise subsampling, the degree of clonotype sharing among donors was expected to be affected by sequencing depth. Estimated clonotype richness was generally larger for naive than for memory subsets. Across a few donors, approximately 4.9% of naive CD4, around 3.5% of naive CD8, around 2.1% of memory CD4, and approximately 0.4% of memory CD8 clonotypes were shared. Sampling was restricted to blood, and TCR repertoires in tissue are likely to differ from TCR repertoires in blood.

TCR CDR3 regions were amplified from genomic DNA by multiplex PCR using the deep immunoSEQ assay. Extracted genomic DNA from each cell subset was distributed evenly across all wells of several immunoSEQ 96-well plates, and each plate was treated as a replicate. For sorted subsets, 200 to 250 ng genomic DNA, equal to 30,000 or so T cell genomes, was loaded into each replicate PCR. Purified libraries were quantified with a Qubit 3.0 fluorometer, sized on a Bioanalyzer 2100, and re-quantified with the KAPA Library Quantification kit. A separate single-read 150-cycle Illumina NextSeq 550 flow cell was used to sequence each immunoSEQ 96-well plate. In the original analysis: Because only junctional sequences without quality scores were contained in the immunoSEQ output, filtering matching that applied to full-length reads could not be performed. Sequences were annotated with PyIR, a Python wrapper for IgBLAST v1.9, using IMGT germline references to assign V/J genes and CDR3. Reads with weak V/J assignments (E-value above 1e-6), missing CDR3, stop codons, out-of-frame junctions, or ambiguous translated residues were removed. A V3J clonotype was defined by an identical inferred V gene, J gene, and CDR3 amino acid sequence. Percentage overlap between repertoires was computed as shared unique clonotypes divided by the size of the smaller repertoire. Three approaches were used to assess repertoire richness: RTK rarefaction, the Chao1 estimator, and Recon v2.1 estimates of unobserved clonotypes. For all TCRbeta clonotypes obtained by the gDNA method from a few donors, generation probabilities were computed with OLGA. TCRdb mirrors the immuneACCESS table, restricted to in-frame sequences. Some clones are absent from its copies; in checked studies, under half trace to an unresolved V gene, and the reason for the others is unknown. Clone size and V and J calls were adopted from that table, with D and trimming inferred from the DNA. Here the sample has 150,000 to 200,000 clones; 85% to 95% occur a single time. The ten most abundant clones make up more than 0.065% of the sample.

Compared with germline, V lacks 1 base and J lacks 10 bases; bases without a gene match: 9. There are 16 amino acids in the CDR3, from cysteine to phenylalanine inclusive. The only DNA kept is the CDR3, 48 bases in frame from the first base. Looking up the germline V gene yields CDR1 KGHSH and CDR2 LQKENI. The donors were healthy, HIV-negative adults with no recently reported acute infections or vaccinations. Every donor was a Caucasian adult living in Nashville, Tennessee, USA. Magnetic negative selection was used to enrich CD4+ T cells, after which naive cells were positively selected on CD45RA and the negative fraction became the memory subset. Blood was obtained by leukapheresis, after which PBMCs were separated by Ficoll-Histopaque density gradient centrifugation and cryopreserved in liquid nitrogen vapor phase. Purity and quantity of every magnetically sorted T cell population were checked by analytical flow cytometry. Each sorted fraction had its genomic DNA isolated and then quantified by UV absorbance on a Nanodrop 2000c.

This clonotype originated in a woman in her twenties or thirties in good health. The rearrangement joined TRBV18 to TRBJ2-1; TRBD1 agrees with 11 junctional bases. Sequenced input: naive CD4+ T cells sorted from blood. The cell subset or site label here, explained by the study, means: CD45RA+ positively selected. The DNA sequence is TGTGCCAGCTCACCACTCCCCGGGACAGGGGGGCGAGAGCAGTTCTTC. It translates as CASSPLPGTGGREQFF.